This record concerns one TCR beta chain sequence. This sample is part of a study of control samples from healthy donors and cancer patients. Deletions cut 4 bases from V and 7 bases from J, with 8 bases between. Germline CDR1 PRHDT, CDR2 FYEKMQ (reference sequence). This CDR3 is 12 amino acids long. TCRdb's copy holds only in-frame clones and misses some; the assay was immunoSEQ multiplex PCR. The sample comprises around 130,000 clones, 90% of which are singletons, and about 2.6% rests with the top ten. V usage is TRBV13 and J usage is TRBJ1-3; D perhaps matches TRBD1 (6 bases). Input material: blood. The TCR was taken from a man aged 18 to 30 in good health. CDR3 sequence (DNA): TGTGCCAGCAGCTCACAGGGCAACACCATATATTTT. Translating gives CASSSQGNTIYF.